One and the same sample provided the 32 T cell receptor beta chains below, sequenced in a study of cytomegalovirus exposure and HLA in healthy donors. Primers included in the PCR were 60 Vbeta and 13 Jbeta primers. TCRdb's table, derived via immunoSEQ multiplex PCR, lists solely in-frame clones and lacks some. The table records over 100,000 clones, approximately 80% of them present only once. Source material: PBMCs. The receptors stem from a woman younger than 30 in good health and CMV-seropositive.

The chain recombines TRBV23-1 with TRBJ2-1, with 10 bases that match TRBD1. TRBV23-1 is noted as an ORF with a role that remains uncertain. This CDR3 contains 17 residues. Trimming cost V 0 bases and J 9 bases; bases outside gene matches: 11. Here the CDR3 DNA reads TGCGCCAGCAGTCAATCTAAGGGGACAGGGGATGTGGGTGAGCAGTTCTTC. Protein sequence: CASSQSKGTGDVGEQFF.

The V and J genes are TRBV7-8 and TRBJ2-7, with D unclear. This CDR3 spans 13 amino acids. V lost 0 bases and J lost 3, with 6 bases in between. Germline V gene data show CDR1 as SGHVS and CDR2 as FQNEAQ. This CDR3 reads CASSLAQYYEQYF. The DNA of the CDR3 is TGTGCCAGCAGCTTAGCTCAGTACTACGAGCAGTACTTC.

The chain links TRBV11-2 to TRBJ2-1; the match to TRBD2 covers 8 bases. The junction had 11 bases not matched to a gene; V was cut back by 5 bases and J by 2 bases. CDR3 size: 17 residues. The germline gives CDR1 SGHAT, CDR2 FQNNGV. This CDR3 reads CASSPGGAGDAYNEQFF. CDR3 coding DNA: TGTGCCAGCAGCCCGGGGGGGGCTGGGGACGCCTACAATGAGCAGTTCTTC.

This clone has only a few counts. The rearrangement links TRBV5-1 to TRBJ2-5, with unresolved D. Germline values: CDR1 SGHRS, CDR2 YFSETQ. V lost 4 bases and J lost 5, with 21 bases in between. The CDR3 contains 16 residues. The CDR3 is CASSQAASKSRETQYF. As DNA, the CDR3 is TGCGCCAGCAGCCAGGCCGCTTCCAAATCCAGGGAGACCCAGTACTTC.

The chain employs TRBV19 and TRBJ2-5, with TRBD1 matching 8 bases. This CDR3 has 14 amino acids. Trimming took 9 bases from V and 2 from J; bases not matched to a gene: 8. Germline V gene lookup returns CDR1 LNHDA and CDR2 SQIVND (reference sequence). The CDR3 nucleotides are TGTGCCAGCGGACAGGGTTGGGGACAAGAGACCCAGTACTTC. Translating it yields CASGQGWGQETQYF.

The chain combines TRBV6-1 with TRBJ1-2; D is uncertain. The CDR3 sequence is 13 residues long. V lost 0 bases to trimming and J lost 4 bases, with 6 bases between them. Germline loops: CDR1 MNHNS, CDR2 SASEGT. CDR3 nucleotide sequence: TGTGCCAGCAGTGAAGCCTCAGGCTATGGCTACACCTTC. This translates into CASSEASGYGYTF.

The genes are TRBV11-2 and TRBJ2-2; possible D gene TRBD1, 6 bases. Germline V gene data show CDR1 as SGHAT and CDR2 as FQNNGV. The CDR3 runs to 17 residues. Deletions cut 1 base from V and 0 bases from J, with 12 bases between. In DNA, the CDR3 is TGTGCCAGCAGCTTAGTTGCCGGGACAACGAACACCGGGGAGCTGTTTTTT. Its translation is CASSLVAGTTNTGELFF.

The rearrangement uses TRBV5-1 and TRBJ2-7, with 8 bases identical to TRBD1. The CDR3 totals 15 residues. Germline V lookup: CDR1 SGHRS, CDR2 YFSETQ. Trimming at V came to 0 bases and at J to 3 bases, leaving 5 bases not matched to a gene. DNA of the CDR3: TGCGCCAGCAGCTTGGGACAGGGGCTTTTCTACGAGCAGTACTTC. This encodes CASSLGQGLFYEQYF.

In nucleotides, the CDR3 is TGTGCCAGCAGCTTAGGTGGGAGTGTGAACACTGAAGCTTTCTTT. Encoded protein: CASSLGGSVNTEAFF. The chain combines TRBV5-4 with TRBJ1-1; D is ambiguous. This CDR3 has 15 residues. Trimming stripped 2 bases from V and 0 bases from J, with 11 bases between. The germline CDR1 and CDR2 sequences are SGHNT and YYREEE (reference sequence). Full variable domain (outside the CDR3, taken from reference TRBV5-4 and TRBJ1-1): ETGVTQSPTHLIKTRGQQVTLRCSSQSGHNTVSWYQQALGQGPQFIFQYYREEENGRGNFPPRFSGLQFPNYSSELNVNALELDDSALYLCASSLGGSVNTEAFFGQGTRLTVV.

Written as DNA, the CDR3 is TGTGCCAGCAGCTTAAGGGACAGGGTAAACACCATATATTTT. Its protein is CASSLRDRVNTIYF. The chain carries TRBV11-2 and TRBJ1-3; 9 bases agree with TRBD1. The CDR3 covers 14 residues. The germline V gene has CDR1 SGHAT and CDR2 FQNNGV. J was trimmed by 6 bases and V by 2 bases; bases with no gene match: 2. Variable domain in full (rest from reference TRBV11-2 and TRBJ1-3): EAGVAQSPRYKIIEKRQSVAFWCNPISGHATLYWYQQILGQGPKLLIQFQNNGVVDDSQLPKDRFSAERLKGVDSTLKIQPAKLEDSAVYLCASSLRDRVNTIYFGEGSWLTVV.

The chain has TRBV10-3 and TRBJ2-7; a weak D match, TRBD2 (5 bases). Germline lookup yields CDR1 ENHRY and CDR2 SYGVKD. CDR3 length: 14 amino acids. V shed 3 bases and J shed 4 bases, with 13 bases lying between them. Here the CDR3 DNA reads TGTGCCATCAGTGATGCGAGGGTCTCGTACGAGCAGTACTTC. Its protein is CAISDARVSYEQYF.

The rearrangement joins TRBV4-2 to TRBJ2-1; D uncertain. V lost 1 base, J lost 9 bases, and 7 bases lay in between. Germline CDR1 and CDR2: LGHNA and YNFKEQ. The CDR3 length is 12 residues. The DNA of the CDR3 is TGTGCCAGCAGCCAAGGACTGGGTGAGCAGTTCTTC. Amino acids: CASSQGLGEQFF.

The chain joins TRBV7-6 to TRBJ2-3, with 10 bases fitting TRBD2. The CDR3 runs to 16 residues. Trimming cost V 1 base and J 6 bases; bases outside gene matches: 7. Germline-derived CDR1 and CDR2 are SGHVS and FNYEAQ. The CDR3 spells CASSLEVLLAGDTQYF. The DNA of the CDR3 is TGTGCCAGCAGCTTAGAGGTTTTACTAGCGGGGGATACGCAGTATTTT.

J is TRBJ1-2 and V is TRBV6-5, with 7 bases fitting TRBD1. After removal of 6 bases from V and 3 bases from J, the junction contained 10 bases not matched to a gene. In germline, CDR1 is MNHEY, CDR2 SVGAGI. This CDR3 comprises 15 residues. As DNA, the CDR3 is TGTGCCAGCAGGGGAGACAGGGCCCAGTACTATGGCTACACCTTC. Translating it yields CASRGDRAQYYGYTF.

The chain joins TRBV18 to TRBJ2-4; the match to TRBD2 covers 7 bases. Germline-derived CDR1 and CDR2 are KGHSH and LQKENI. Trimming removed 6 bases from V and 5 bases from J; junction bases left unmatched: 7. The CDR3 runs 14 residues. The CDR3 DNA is TGTGCCAGCTCCGATGCGGGGGTCCAAAACATTCAGTACTTC. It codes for CASSDAGVQNIQYF.

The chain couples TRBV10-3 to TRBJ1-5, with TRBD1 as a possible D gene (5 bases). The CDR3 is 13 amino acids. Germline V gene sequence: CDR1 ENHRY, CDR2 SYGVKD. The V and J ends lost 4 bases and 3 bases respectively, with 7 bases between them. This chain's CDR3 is CAISGGTNQPQHF. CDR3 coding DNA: TGTGCCATCAGTGGGGGCACCAATCAGCCCCAGCATTTT.

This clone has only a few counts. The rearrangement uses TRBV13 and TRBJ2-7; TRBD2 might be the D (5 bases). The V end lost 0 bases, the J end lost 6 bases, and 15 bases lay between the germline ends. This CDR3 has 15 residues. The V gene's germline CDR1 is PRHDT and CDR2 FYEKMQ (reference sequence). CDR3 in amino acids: CASSLGPGVRAEQYF. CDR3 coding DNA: TGTGCCAGCAGCTTAGGCCCCGGGGTTCGGGCCGAGCAGTACTTC.

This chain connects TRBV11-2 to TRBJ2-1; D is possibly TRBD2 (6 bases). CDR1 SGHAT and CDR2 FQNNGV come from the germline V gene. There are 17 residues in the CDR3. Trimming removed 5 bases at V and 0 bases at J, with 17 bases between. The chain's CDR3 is CASSHRDSPSSYNEQFF. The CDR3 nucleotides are TGTGCCAGCAGCCACCGGGACTCCCCGAGCTCCTACAATGAGCAGTTCTTC.

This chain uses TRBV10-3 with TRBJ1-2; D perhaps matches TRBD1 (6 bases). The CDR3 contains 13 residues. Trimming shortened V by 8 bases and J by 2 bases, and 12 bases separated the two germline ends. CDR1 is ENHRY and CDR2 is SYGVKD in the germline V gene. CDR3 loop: CAIQGQSNYGYTF. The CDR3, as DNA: TGTGCCATCCAGGGACAAAGCAACTATGGCTACACCTTC.

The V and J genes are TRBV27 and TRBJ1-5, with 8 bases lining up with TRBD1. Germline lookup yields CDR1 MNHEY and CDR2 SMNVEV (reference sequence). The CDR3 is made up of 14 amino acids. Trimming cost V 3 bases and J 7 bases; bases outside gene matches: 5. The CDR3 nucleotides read TGTGCCAGCAGTTTCGACAGGGGAAGGCAGCCCCAGCATTTT. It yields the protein CASSFDRGRQPQHF.

The CDR3 nucleotides are TGTGCCAGTAGTCAGGGGAATTTAAACACTGAAGCTTTCTTT. Its protein is CASSQGNLNTEAFF. This rearrangement joins TRBV19 to TRBJ1-1, with D tentatively TRBD1 (6 bases). The CDR3 runs 14 residues. V lost 5 bases and J 2 bases, leaving 12 bases between the germline ends. Germline V CDR1 and CDR2: LNHDA, SQIVND (reference sequence). The full variable domain, its missing parts supplied by reference TRBV19 and TRBJ1-1, is DGGITQSPKYLFRKEGQNVTLSCEQNLNHDAMYWYRQDPGQGLRLIYYSQIVNDFQKGDIAEGYSVSREKKESFPLTVTSAQKNPTAFYLCASSQGNLNTEAFFGQGTRLTVV.

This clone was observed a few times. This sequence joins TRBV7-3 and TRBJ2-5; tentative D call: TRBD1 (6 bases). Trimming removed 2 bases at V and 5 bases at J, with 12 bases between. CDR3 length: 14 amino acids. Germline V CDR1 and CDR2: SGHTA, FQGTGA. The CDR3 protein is CASSLGTQGETQYF. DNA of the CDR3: TGTGCCAGCAGCTTAGGAACCCAGGGGGAGACCCAGTACTTC.

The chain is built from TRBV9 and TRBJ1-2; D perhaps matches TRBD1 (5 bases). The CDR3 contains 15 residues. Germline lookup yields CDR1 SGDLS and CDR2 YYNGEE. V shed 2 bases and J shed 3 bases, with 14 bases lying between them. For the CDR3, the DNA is TGTGCCAGCAGCGTGGCCCCGACAGCCTACTATGGCTACACCTTC. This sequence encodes CASSVAPTAYYGYTF.

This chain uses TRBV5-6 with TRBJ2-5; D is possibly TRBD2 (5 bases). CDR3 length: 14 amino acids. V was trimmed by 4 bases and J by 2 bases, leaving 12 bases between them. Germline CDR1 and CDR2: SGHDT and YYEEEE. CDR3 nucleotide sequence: TGTGCCAGCAGCATCTGGACTTTTCAAGAGACCCAGTACTTC. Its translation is CASSIWTFQETQYF.

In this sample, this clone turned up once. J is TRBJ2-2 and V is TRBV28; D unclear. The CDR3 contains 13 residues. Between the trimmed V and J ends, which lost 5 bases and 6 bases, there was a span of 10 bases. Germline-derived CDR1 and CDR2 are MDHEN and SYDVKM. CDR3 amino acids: CASSPIEAGELFF. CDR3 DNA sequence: TGTGCCAGCAGTCCAATAGAAGCCGGGGAGCTGTTTTTT.

For the CDR3, the DNA is TGCGCCAGCAGCTTGTATGGACAGGGCACCGGGGAGCTGTTTTTT. This gives the protein CASSLYGQGTGELFF. The chain links TRBV5-1 to TRBJ2-2; 8 bases align to TRBD1. The trim removed 1 base at V and 4 bases at J, leaving 3 bases unmatched. Germline CDR1 reads SGHRS; CDR2 reads YFSETQ. The CDR3 is made up of 15 amino acids.

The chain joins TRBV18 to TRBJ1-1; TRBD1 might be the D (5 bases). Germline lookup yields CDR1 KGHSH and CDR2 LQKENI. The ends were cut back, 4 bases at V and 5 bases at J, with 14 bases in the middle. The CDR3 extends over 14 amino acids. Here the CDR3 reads CASSLSRDQTEAFF. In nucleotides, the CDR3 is TGTGCCAGCTCACTTAGCAGGGATCAAACTGAAGCTTTCTTT. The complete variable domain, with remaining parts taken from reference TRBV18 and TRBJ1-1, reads NAGVMQNPRHLVRRRGQEARLRCSPMKGHSHVYWYRQLPEEGLKFMVYLQKENIIDESGMPKERFSAEFPKEGPSILRIQQVVRGDSAAYFCASSLSRDQTEAFFGQGTRLTVV.

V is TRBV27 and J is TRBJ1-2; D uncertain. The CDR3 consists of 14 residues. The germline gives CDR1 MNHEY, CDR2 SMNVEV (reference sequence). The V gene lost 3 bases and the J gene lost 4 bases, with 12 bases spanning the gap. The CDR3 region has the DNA TGTGCCAGCAGTTTCGTACCCTCTATCTATGGCTACACCTTC. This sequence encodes CASSFVPSIYGYTF.

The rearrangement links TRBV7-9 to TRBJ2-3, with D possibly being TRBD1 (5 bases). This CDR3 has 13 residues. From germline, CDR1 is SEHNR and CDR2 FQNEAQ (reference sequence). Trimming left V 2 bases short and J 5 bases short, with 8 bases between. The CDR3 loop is CASSLKGEDTQYF. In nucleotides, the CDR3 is TGTGCCAGCAGCTTAAAAGGGGAAGATACGCAGTATTTT.

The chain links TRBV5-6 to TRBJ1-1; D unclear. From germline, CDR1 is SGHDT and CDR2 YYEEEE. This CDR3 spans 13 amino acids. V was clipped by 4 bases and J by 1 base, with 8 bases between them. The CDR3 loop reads CASSQTQNTEAFF. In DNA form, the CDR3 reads TGTGCCAGCAGCCAGACACAGAACACTGAAGCTTTCTTT.

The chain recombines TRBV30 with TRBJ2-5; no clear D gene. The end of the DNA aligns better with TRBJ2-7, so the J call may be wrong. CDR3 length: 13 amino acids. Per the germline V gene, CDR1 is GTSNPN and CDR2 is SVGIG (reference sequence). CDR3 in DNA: TGTGCCTGGAGTGTGGGCAGGTCTTACGAGCAGTACTTC. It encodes CAWSVGRSYEQYF.

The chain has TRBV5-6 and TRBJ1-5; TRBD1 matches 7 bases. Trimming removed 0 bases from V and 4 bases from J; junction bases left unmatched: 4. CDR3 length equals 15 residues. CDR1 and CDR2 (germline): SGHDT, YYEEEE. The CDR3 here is CASSLDRGRNQPQHF. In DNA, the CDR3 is TGTGCCAGCAGCTTGGACAGGGGTAGAAATCAGCCCCAGCATTTT.